The rows below give T cell receptor beta chains drawn from one sample of a study of T cells in Graves' hyperthyroidism and ophthalmopathy. TCRdb used MiXCR to reprocess the multiplex PCR reads, holding one entry per CDR3 protein. The sample includes hundreds of thousands of distinct CDR3 sequences, less than 20% seen only once; the top ten take approximately 7.5%. Sequenced input: blood. Every receptor here comes from a woman younger than 35 with Graves' hyperthyroidism. CDR3s include the opening cysteine and the closing phenylalanine or tryptophan. D genes are given only for firm matches. Not all rows give a size; the values are once, few, many and, for expanded clones, a class.

v_gene	j_gene	abundance	d_gene	CDR3aa	CDR3nt
TRBV19	TRBJ1-1	-	-	CASSIGAGQLKNTEAFF	TGTGCCAGTAGTATAGGGGCCGGACAACTGAAGAACACTGAAGCTTTCTTT
TRBV2	TRBJ1-6	many	-	CASIGGTNSPLHF	TGTGCCAGCATCGGGGGCACGAATTCACCCCTCCACTTT
TRBV11-3	TRBJ2-1	many	-	CASRLGRGGGNEQFF	TGTGCCAGCAGGCTCGGCCGAGGCGGAGGCAATGAGCAGTTCTTC
TRBV11-3	TRBJ2-7	-	-	CASSLDPGEDEQYF	TGTGCCAGCAGCTTAGATCCAGGGGAGGACGAGCAGTACTTC
TRBV7-3	TRBJ2-3	-	TRBD2	CASSLERGGRADTQYF	TGTGCCAGCAGCTTAGAGCGGGGGGGCCGGGCAGATACGCAGTATTTT
TRBV6-1	TRBJ1-2	few	-	CASSERGEMGNYGYTF	TGTGCCAGCAGTGAAAGGGGGGAGATGGGGAACTATGGCTACACCTTC
TRBV27	TRBJ2-7	-	-	CASSTGMFPYEQYF	TGTGCCAGCAGTACCGGCATGTTCCCCTACGAGCAGTACTTC
TRBV12-3/TRBV12-4	TRBJ1-1	many	TRBD1	CASSRQGGGEAFF	TGTGCCAGCAGCAGACAGGGAGGGGGTGAAGCTTTCTTT
TRBV20-1	TRBJ1-6	many	-	CSARESGRNSPLHF	TGCAGTGCTAGAGAGTCAGGGAGGAATTCACCCCTCCACTTT
TRBV28	TRBJ2-5	many	-	CASSNARGLYQETQYF	TGTGCCAGCAGTAACGCTCGGGGACTTTATCAAGAGACCCAGTACTTC
TRBV28	TRBJ1-5	many	-	CASSSYPSAYYQPQHF	TGTGCCAGCAGTTCCTATCCGTCAGCATACTATCAGCCCCAGCATTTT
TRBV12-3/TRBV12-4	TRBJ2-1	many	TRBD2	CASSLLAGGRVQNEQFF	TGTGCCAGCAGTTTACTAGCGGGGGGCAGGGTTCAGAATGAGCAGTTCTTC
TRBV7-3	TRBJ2-5	-	-	CASSLSGSVWETQYF	TGTGCCAGCAGCTTATCTGGGTCAGTTTGGGAGACCCAGTACTTC
TRBV7-3	TRBJ2-3	many	TRBD1	CASSLQGADTQYF	TGTGCCAGCAGTCTACAGGGGGCAGATACGCAGTATTTT
TRBV11-2	TRBJ1-3	many	-	CASSLGGSHSGNTIYF	TGTGCCAGCAGCTTAGGGGGCTCCCACTCTGGAAACACCATATATTTT
TRBV5-8	TRBJ2-7	many	-	CASSLAAISYEQYF	TGTGCCAGCAGCTTGGCCGCGATTTCCTACGAGCAGTACTTC
TRBV5-1	TRBJ2-7	-	-	CASSFYICSLGEDHEQYF	-
TRBV2	TRBJ1-1	-	TRBD1	CASSQGAGNTEAFF	TGTGCCAGCAGCCAGGGGGCAGGGAACACTGAAGCTTTCTTT
TRBV28	TRBJ2-7	many	TRBD2	CASRGLYEQYF	TGTGCCAGCAGGGGACTATACGAGCAGTACTTC
TRBV6-1	TRBJ1-1	many	-	CASSENWGSTEAFF	TGTGCCAGCAGTGAAAACTGGGGGAGCACTGAAGCTTTCTTT
TRBV7-3	TRBJ1-1	many	-	CASSRSSQGTEAFF	TGTGCCAGCAGCCGAAGTAGCCAGGGCACTGAAGCTTTCTTT
TRBV11-2	TRBJ1-3	few	-	CASSLVVDRRNTIYF	TGTGCCAGCAGCTTAGTTGTTGACAGGAGAAACACCATATATTTT
TRBV2	TRBJ1-5	many	-	CASSEREGYSNQPQHF	TGTGCCAGCAGTGAACGCGAAGGGTACTCCAATCAGCCCCAGCATTTT
TRBV11-2	TRBJ1-3	many	-	CASSLGAGPDTIYF	TGTGCCAGCAGCCTAGGCGCAGGGCCTGACACCATATATTTT
TRBV19	TRBJ2-3	many	TRBD1	CASSNTGVTDTQYF	TGTGCCAGTAGCAACACAGGGGTTACAGATACGCAGTATTTT
TRBV5-4	TRBJ2-7	-	-	CASSRGPGSEQYF	TGTGCCAGCAGCCGAGGACCAGGTTCCGAGCAGTACTTC
TRBV29-1	TRBJ2-7	many	-	CSVDYRVNIYEQYF	TGCAGCGTAGATTACAGGGTAAATATCTACGAGCAGTACTTC
TRBV5-1	TRBJ1-1	-	TRBD1	CASSLGQPVNTEASF	TGCGCCAGCAGCCTGGGACAGCCAGTAAACACTGAAGCCTCCTTT
TRBV29-1	TRBJ1-2	many	TRBD1	CSVEEEGQGYGYTF	TGCAGCGTTGAAGAAGAAGGACAGGGATATGGCTACACCTTC
TRBV3-1	TRBJ1-4	many	-	CASSQGATNEKLFF	TGTGCCAGCAGCCAGGGAGCAACTAATGAAAAACTGTTTTTT
TRBV6-1	TRBJ1-5	-	-	CASSDEVQPQHF	TGTGCCAGCAGTGATGAGGTTCAGCCCCAGCATTTT
TRBV15	TRBJ2-1	-	TRBD2	CATSRTGLAGLNEQFF	TGTGCCACCAGCAGAACTGGACTAGCGGGGCTCAATGAGCAGTTCTTC
TRBV6-1	TRBJ1-3	few	-	CASSEAVGNTIYF	TGTGCCAGCAGTGAAGCTGTGGGAAACACCATATATTTT
TRBV12-3/TRBV12-4	TRBJ1-1	many	-	CASRLGGEAFF	TGTGCCAGCAGACTAGGGGGGGAGGCTTTCTTT
TRBV19	TRBJ2-5	-	TRBD2	CASSIDLTSGTETQYF	TGTGCCAGTAGTATAGATCTTACTAGCGGGACAGAGACCCAGTACTTC
TRBV7-6	TRBJ2-5	-	TRBD1	CASSLRGQGYQETQYF	TGTGCCAGCAGCTTAAGGGGACAGGGGTACCAAGAGACCCAGTACTTC
TRBV27	TRBJ1-1	few	TRBD1	CASSSWTGGNTEAFF	TGTGCCAGCAGTTCATGGACAGGGGGGAATACTGAAGCTTTCTTT
TRBV6-2/TRBV6-3	TRBJ2-5	many	TRBD2	CASSYSPSGGAGETQYF	TGTGCCAGCAGTTACTCACCTAGCGGGGGGGCCGGGGAGACCCAGTACTTC
TRBV15	TRBJ1-5	many	-	CATSRDPPYFNSNQPQHF	TGTGCCACCAGCAGAGATCCCCCGTACTTTAATAGCAATCAGCCCCAGCATTTT
TRBV18	TRBJ1-1	many	-	CASSQPTRAEAFF	TGTGCCAGCTCCCAGCCGACCAGGGCTGAAGCTTTCTTT
TRBV6-1	TRBJ1-6	few	TRBD1	CASTRRDRGNSPLHF	TGTGCCAGCACCCGCCGGGACAGGGGCAATTCACCCCTCCACTTT
TRBV2	TRBJ2-3	many	-	CASSENTDTQYF	TGTGCCAGCAGTGAAAACACAGATACGCAGTATTTT
TRBV20-1	TRBJ2-1	many	-	CSASSGINEQFF	TGCAGTGCTAGTAGTGGGATCAATGAGCAGTTCTTC
TRBV5-8	TRBJ1-3	-	-	CASSLFWGVPKRTGNTIYF	TGTGCCAGCAGCTTGTTTTGGGGGGTCCCCAAGAGGACTGGAAACACCATATATTTT
TRBV6-1	TRBJ1-2	many	-	CASSEWGRNYGYTF	TGTGCCAGCAGTGAGTGGGGTAGAAACTATGGCTACACCTTC
TRBV18	TRBJ1-6	-	-	CASSPQGTHNSPLHF	TGTGCCAGCTCACCTCAGGGGACCCATAATTCACCCCTCCACTTT
TRBV6-1	TRBJ2-1	-	-	CASRGGAHPDEQFF	TGTGCCAGCAGGGGAGGAGCGCACCCGGATGAGCAGTTCTTC
TRBV6-1	TRBJ1-2	many	TRBD1	CAGRQGPYPNYGYTF	TGTGCCGGTAGACAGGGGCCCTATCCGAACTATGGCTACACCTTC
TRBV19	TRBJ2-7	-	TRBD2	CASSAILAGARNEQYF	TGTGCCAGTAGTGCCATTTTAGCGGGAGCACGGAACGAGCAGTACTTC
TRBV9	TRBJ2-1	few	TRBD2	CASSGDTGTSGYYSYNEQFF	TGTGCCAGCAGCGGAGACACCGGGACTAGCGGGTACTACTCCTACAATGAGCAGTTCTTC
TRBV27	TRBJ1-2	many	-	CASSLLGRRGLLYSNYGYTF	TGTGCCAGCAGTTTATTAGGTCGCAGGGGACTGCTCTATTCTAACTATGGCTACACCTTC
TRBV28	TRBJ2-2	-	TRBD1	CASRLQGYTGELFF	TGTGCCAGCAGGCTACAGGGGTACACCGGGGAGCTGTTTTTT
TRBV20-1	TRBJ2-2	many	-	CSARFTGNTGELFF	TGCAGTGCTAGATTCACAGGGAACACCGGGGAGCTGTTTTTT